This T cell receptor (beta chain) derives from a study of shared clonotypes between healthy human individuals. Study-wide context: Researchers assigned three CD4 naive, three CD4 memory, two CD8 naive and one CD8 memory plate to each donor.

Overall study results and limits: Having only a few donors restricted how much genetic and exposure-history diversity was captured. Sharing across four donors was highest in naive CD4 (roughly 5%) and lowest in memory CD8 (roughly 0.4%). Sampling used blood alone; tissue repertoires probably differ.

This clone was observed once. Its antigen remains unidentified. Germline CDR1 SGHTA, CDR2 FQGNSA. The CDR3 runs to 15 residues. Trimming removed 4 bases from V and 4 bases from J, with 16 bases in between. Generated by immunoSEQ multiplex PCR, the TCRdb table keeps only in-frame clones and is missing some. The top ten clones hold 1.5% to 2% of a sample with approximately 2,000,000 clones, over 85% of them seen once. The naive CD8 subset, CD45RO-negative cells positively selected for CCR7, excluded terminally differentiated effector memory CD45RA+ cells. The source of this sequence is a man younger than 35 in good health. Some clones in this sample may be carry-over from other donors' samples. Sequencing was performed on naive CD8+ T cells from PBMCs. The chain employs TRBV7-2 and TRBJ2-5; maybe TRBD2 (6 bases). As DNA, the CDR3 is TGTGCCAGCAGCTATAGGGTAACTAGCAGAGAGACCCAGTACTTC. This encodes CASSYRVTSRETQYF. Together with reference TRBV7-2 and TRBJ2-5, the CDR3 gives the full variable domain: GAGVSQSPSNKVTEKGKDVELRCDPISGHTALYWYRQSLGQGLEFLIYFQGNSAPDKSGLPSDRFSAERTGGSVSTLTIQRTQQEDSAVYLCASSYRVTSRETQYFGPGTRLLVL.